The source of this T cell receptor (beta chain) is a study of monozygotic twins with inflammatory bowel disease. Comment on this clonotype: Its antigen is as yet unknown.

Sampling involved one blood draw (about 2.7 ml) for every donor. Total RNA amounting to about 3,700 ng went into each TCR library. TCRdb reprocessed the 5' RACE reads and reports one entry per CDR3 protein, with no DNA. The repertoire table contains 330,000 or so distinct CDR3 sequences. Findings and limits, study-wide: Inverse Simpson values showed less TCRbeta diversity in IBD patients than in their healthy co-twins. Compared with healthy twins, IBD patients shared fewer clonotypes with others, especially with disease activity.

Germline assignment: CDR1 LGHDT and CDR2 YNNKEL (reference sequence). CDR3 length equals 14 residues. This chain joins TRBV3-1 and TRBJ2-7; TCRdb returns TRBD2, unconfirmable since there is no DNA. This clonotype was sampled from a human donor with ulcerative colitis or Crohn's disease, or a healthy co-twin of an affected twin (not recorded which). Source material: blood. The CDR3 protein is CASSPFLAEYEQYF.